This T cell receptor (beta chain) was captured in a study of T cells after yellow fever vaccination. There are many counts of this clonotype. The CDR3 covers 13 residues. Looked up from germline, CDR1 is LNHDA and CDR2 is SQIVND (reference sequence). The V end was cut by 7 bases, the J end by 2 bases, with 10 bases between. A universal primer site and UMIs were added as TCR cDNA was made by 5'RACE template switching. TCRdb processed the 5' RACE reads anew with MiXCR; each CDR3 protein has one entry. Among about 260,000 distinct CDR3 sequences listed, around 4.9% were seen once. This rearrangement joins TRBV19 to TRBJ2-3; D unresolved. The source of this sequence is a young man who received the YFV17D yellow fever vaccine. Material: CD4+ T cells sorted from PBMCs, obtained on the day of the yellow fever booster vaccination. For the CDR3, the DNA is TGTGCCAGTAATCCGCGGTACACAGATACGCAGTATTTT. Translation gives CASNPRYTDTQYF.